Following are 10 T cell receptor beta chains from one sample sequenced in a study of blood T cell repertoires in COVID-19 (TCRdb year 2020). To prepare the library, the immunoSEQ multiplex PCR assay was applied. The clones in this table, taken by TCRdb from immuneACCESS, are in-frame only. Not every clone is retained; where verified, under half of the shortfall comes from an unresolved V gene, and the cause of the rest is unknown. Within this sample are over 200,000 clones, with 84% of them counted one time only. The ten largest clonotypes hold less than 7% of the sample. The sequenced sample consisted of PBMCs or T cells enriched from blood (not recorded which). Receptor source: a woman aged 40 to 50 who had recovered from COVID-19.

The chain links TRBV5-1 to TRBJ1-3; D is ambiguous. This CDR3 is built from 13 residues. V was clipped by 0 bases and J by 8 bases, with 9 bases between them. Germline V gene data show CDR1 as SGHRS and CDR2 as YFSETQ. The CDR3 coding sequence is TGCGCCAGCAGCTTGGGACCACGGGACACCATATATTTT. Translated, it gives CASSLGPRDTIYF.

The DNA for the CDR3 is TGTGCCAGCAGCCCCCAGGTGGAAGGCACTGAAGCTTTCTTT. As protein: CASSPQVEGTEAFF. This rearrangement joins TRBV3-1 (or the pseudogene TRBV3-2) to TRBJ1-1; D unresolved. V was clipped by 4 bases and J by 4 bases, with 13 bases between them. The germline CDR1 and CDR2 sequences are LGHDT and YNNKEL (reference sequence). The CDR3 runs 14 residues.

The chain couples TRBV7-9 to TRBJ2-1, with D uncertain. Trimming cost V 5 bases and J 8 bases, with 10 bases left between them. Germline CDR1 and CDR2: SEHNR and FQNEAQ (reference sequence). The CDR3 covers 12 residues. CDR3 region: CASSLNFYEQFF. The CDR3 DNA reads as TGTGCCAGCAGCCTTAATTTTTATGAGCAGTTCTTC.

Ten or more counts support this clone. The chain has TRBV2 and TRBJ1-1; tentatively, D is TRBD1 (6 bases). Trimming stripped 6 bases from V and 7 bases from J, with 12 bases between. Germline V CDR1 and CDR2: SNHLY, FYNNEI. The CDR3 extends over 12 amino acids. In DNA, the CDR3 is TGTGCCAGCAGACGGACAGAGCTTGAAGCTTTCTTT. The encoded protein is CASRRTELEAFF.

The rearrangement uses TRBV12-3 or TRBV12-4 and TRBJ1-1, with D perhaps TRBD1 (5 bases). The CDR3 totals 12 residues. Trimming removed 4 bases from V and 6 bases from J, with 9 bases in between. The DNA of the CDR3 is TGTGCCAGCAGTTCGGACACATCTGAAGCTTTCTTT. Protein: CASSSDTSEAFF.

The chain carries TRBV7-2 and TRBJ2-1; TRBD2 aligns across 7 bases. This CDR3 contains 16 residues. Germline V CDR1 and CDR2: SGHTA, FQGNSA. With V trimmed by 5 bases and J by 2 bases, 9 bases remained unmatched. CDR3 sequence reads: CASSPPQAGTYNEQFF. In nucleotides, the CDR3 is TGTGCCAGCAGCCCCCCTCAAGCGGGAACCTACAATGAGCAGTTCTTC.

This chain joins TRBV5-6 and TRBJ1-1; D not certain. Trimming removed 2 bases from V and 0 bases from J, with 17 bases in between. Germline loops: CDR1 SGHDT, CDR2 YYEEEE. The CDR3 consists of 17 residues. This CDR3 reads CASSLFAYAEMNTEAFF. CDR3 DNA sequence: TGTGCCAGCAGCTTATTCGCTTACGCGGAAATGAACACTGAAGCTTTCTTT.

This chain uses TRBV6-1 with TRBJ2-6, with 7 bases that match TRBD1. Germline V CDR1 and CDR2: MNHNS, SASEGT. V was pared by 4 bases and J by 3 bases, with 9 bases of the junction left unmatched. The CDR3 consists of 17 residues. CDR3 nucleotides: TGTGCCAGCAGTGGAAGACAGGGAAGTAATGGGGCCAACGTCCTGACTTTC. This codes for CASSGRQGSNGANVLTF.

This chain links TRBV28 with TRBJ1-6; D not certain. Germline V gene data show CDR1 as MDHEN and CDR2 as SYDVKM. CDR3 length: 13 residues. Trimming removed 8 bases from V and 5 bases from J, with 10 bases in between. This CDR3 is CASGPPHNSPLHF. The CDR3 DNA reads as TGTGCCAGCGGCCCTCCGCATAATTCACCCCTCCACTTT.

The chain joins TRBV5-1 to TRBJ1-2, with 8 bases matching TRBD1. The trim removed 4 bases at V and 2 bases at J, leaving 10 bases unmatched. This CDR3 region has 16 residues. Germline assignment: CDR1 SGHRS and CDR2 YFSETQ. CDR3 DNA: TGCGCCAGCAGCCGGGCACGTTGGACAGGGAACTATGGCTACACCTTC. Translation: CASSRARWTGNYGYTF.